This T cell receptor beta chain was observed in a study of T cell clonality in common variable immunodeficiency. Points from the study as a whole: CVID subjects had higher TCRbeta clonality than healthy controls, most marked in about a third. Patient heterogeneity in the CVID cohort limited correlations between repertoire features and clinical complications. Fewer deletions and N-nucleotide insertions were reportedly seen in common variable immunodeficiency TCR beta sequences.

Germline V gene sequence: CDR1 MNHEY, CDR2 SVGEGT. V shed 6 bases, J shed 8 bases, and the junction held 10 bases outside the gene matches. The CDR3 loop spans 14 amino acids. Equal genomic DNA amounts from CVID and control samples were sequenced. Clones were sequenced by immunoSEQ multiplex PCR, and TCRdb holds only the in-frame ones, with some missing. The sample is made up of about 15,000 clones, none counted only once. This clone was seen repeatedly, ten times or more. The antigen is undetermined. The sequence runs out 3 residues before the end of the CDR3; the remainder is reconstructed from the germline J gene.

The chain is built from TRBV6-2 or TRBV6-3 and TRBJ1-5; 7 nucleotides agree with TRBD1. The source is a human donor with common variable immunodeficiency. Sequencing was performed on peripheral blood mononuclear cells. The sequenced part of the CDR3 DNA is TGTGCCAGCAGACTGACAGGGAATGCGGAGCCC. Translated: CASRLTGNAEP. The CDR3 as a whole reads CASRLTGNAEPQHF.